Sequencing of this T cell receptor (beta chain) was carried out in a study of blood T cells in healthy people across ages (dated by TCRdb to about 2015). Background on the whole study: In model experiments, roughly one uniquely barcoded TCR beta cDNA molecule per two T cells was captured by template switching. Donors of different ages were randomly distributed across sequencing lanes to avoid experimental bias. Using deep sequencing normalized with unique cDNA molecular identifiers, the study measured how TCR beta repertoire diversity changes with age. Two additional independent replicas of 1 million unique cDNA reads from the same blood draw were analyzed for two donors (one aged 18 to 29 and one aged 80 or older). The donors were divided into four age groups: young (average roughly 17 years), middle-aged (approximately 39), aged (about 62) and long-lived (around 80).

Systemically healthy Caucasian individuals from Russia, 39 in total and aged about 6 to 90 years, were included as donors. Each donor gave ten milliliters of peripheral blood, drawn into EDTA-treated Vacutainer tubes. Ficoll-Paque density-gradient centrifugation was used to isolate PBMCs, with at least 6.5 million per sample. Trizol reagent was used to extract total RNA from the PBMCs, yielding at least 6 micrograms per sample. For every donor, an aliquot of PBMCs went through flow cytometry to measure the percentages of naive CD45RAhigh/CD27high T cells. The junction shows trimming of 1 base on V and 2 bases on J, plus 15 bases between the germline ends. CDR1 and CDR2, looked up from the germline V gene, are MGHRA and YSYEKL. There are 16 amino acids in the CDR3, from cysteine to phenylalanine inclusive. The kept DNA is CDR3 alone, 48 bases in frame from the first base. Results and caveats for the whole study, not just this receptor: Estimates of total diversity based on one million sequenced T cells were regarded as lower bounds and as underestimates. Compared with the aged group, the long-lived group had more naive CD4+ T cells, fewer expanded clones and increased TCR diversity, suggesting age selection. There was a strong correlation between observed TCR beta diversity and the percentage of naive T cells measured by flow cytometry. Bulk unsorted PBMC profiling prevented conclusive comparison of naive and antigen-experienced compartments. The CMV infection status of donors was not known, potentially confounding age-related changes in expanded clonotypes. Observed TCR beta diversity per million T cells fell roughly linearly with age, and a significant reduction was already apparent by age roughly 40.

Library creation used 5' RACE. The instrument given in TCRdb is Illumina HiSeq 2500. A second PCR of 7 to 11 cycles was performed with a sample-barcoded 5' primer and a J-beta primer mix. Each TCR beta cDNA molecule received a unique molecular identifier from a template-switch 5' adaptor carrying 12 random nucleotides. Each sample yielded at least 2.5 million CDR3-containing paired-end reads. The Mint cDNA synthesis kit, primed by a TRBC-specific oligonucleotide, was used to synthesize first-strand cDNA from all RNA. All cDNA was treated with uracil-DNA glycosylase and then went through a first 18-cycle PCR with the universal primers M1SS and BC2_uni_R. Under the source paper's analysis protocol: For normalization, 1 million high-quality reads were randomly selected from each sample, with every read carrying a distinct molecular identifier. Reads sharing molecular identifiers were discarded rather than binned into consensus sequences. MiTCR, with a Q25 quality threshold and the strictest error-elimination algorithm, was used for CDR3 identification, clonotype clustering and error correction. A nonparametric unseen species model using Euler transformation provided a lower-bound estimate of total TCR beta diversity. TCRdb handled the public reads itself, with Q25 trimming in fastp and clone calling in MiXCR, and kept productive beta chains. Each entry is one CDR3 protein sequence, shown with its most common DNA and genes. The V and J calls come from TCRdb's annotation, not from the publication. The sample table shows 1.6 million or so distinct CDR3 sequences, and roughly 32% are seen once. Approximately 11% of the sample is in the top ten clones.

In the case of this clonotype: Its target antigen remains unknown. One base away there is no much larger clone; base qualities are not given.

The TCR comes from a woman in her 30s in good health. The sequenced sample consisted of blood. The chain employs TRBV4-1 and TRBJ2-7; the D gene is perhaps TRBD1, on 6 matching bases. Read as DNA, the sequence is TGCGCCAGCAGCCAAGTAGGGGGAGCCATTACCTACGAGCAGTACTTC. It codes for CASSQVGGAITYEQYF.